This is a list of T cell receptor beta chains from one sample in a study of blood T cells in healthy people across ages. From the 5' RACE reads, TCRdb called clonotypes with MiXCR, one entry per CDR3 protein. This table has about 1.4 million distinct CDR3 sequences, roughly 59% appearing once. Sequenced input: blood. These receptors were obtained from a man aged 18 to 29 in good health. Each CDR3 is given with its conserved first and last residue. The D gene is left open where the match is weak. Clone size is stated in some rows and not others, as once, few, many or a class when expanded.

v_gene,abundance,d_gene,j_gene,CDR3nt,CDR3aa
TRBV6-6,once,TRBD2,TRBJ2-1,TGTGCCAGCAGCGGGAGGCCATACCTGCAGTTCTTC,CASSGRPYLQFF
TRBV29-1,NA,TRBD2,TRBJ2-7,TGCAGCGCCCGAGCGGGGATCTCCTACGAGCAGTACTTC,CSARAGISYEQYF
TRBV2,NA,NA,TRBJ2-7,TGTGCCAGCAGCCGACAGGGAGGGGCTAATAGCCCCTACGAGCAGTACTTC,CASSRQGGANSPYEQYF
TRBV6-1,NA,TRBD1,TRBJ2-2,TGTGCCATCGGGACAGAGCTCACCGGGGAGCTGTTTTTT,CAIGTELTGELFF
TRBV7-6,NA,TRBD2,TRBJ2-1,TGTGCCAGCAGCCTTATGGGAGGGCCCGGGGATGAGCAGTTCTTC,CASSLMGGPGDEQFF
TRBV3-1,NA,NA,TRBJ2-1,TGTGCCAGCAGCCAAGATTACCCCCACAATGAGCAGTTCTTC,CASSQDYPHNEQFF
TRBV7-2,NA,TRBD2,TRBJ2-7,TGTGCCAGCAGCTTATGGCCTAGCGGAAACTACGAGCAGTACTTC,CASSLWPSGNYEQYF
TRBV20-1,few,TRBD1,TRBJ2-7,TGCAGTGCTAGAGATCCACAGGGGATCTACGAGCAGTACTTC,CSARDPQGIYEQYF
TRBV6-2/TRBV6-3,NA,NA,TRBJ1-5,TGTGCCAGCAGTTACCCCAGGCCGAATAGCAATCAGCCCCAGCATTTT,CASSYPRPNSNQPQHF
TRBV12-5,NA,TRBD1,TRBJ2-3,TGTGCTAGTGGCGCCGGACAGGGTGGCACAGATACGCAGTATTTT,CASGAGQGGTDTQYF
TRBV11-2,NA,NA,TRBJ1-2,TGTGCCAGCACCCGAGTTAAGGGGGGGTACTATGGCTACACCTTC,CASTRVKGGYYGYTF
TRBV30,NA,NA,TRBJ2-3,TGTGCCTGGAGTATCTCTAGGCTCGATACGCAGTATTTT,CAWSISRLDTQYF
TRBV6-5,NA,NA,TRBJ2-6,TGTGCCAGCAGTCGTAGACGGCGCTCTGGGGCCAACGTCCTGACTTTC,CASSRRRRSGANVLTF
TRBV12-3/TRBV12-4,NA,TRBD2,TRBJ2-7,TGTGCCAGCAGTCCAAACCCTACTAGCGCCTACGAGCAGTACTTC,CASSPNPTSAYEQYF
TRBV5-5,NA,NA,TRBJ1-2,TGTGCCAGCAGCTTGGCGGTGAGCCGGGACTATGGCTACACCTTT,CASSLAVSRDYGYTF
TRBV11-2,NA,NA,TRBJ2-1,TGTGCCAGCAGCTTAGGAGGGCGGGGAGGCCGTGACAATGAGCAGTTCTTC,CASSLGGRGGRDNEQFF
TRBV15,NA,TRBD1,TRBJ1-5,TGTGCCACCAGCCCAAGACAGGGGCGGAATCAGCCCCAGCATTTT,CATSPRQGRNQPQHF
TRBV29-1,NA,NA,TRBJ2-5,TGCAGCGTTGGCACAGATCCCGGAGAGACCCAGTACTTC,CSVGTDPGETQYF
TRBV9,NA,TRBD1,TRBJ1-2,TGTGCCAGCAGGACCCCAGGGGGCGCCTATGGCTACACCTTC,CASRTPGGAYGYTF
TRBV2,NA,NA,TRBJ2-5,TGTGCCAGGACCTCCCCGGGACACCAAGAGACCCAGTACTTC,CARTSPGHQETQYF
TRBV6-5,NA,NA,TRBJ2-5,TGTGCCAGCAGTCTTTGGCCGGAAGAGACCCAGTACTTC,CASSLWPEETQYF
TRBV6-2/TRBV6-3,few,TRBD1,TRBJ2-7,TGTGCCAGCAGTTACGATCGGTTCGGGACAGGGCTCTACGAGCAGTACTTC,CASSYDRFGTGLYEQYF
TRBV4-1,NA,NA,TRBJ1-4,TGCGCCAGCAGCCAAAACAGAGGAAATGAAAAACTGTTTTTT,CASSQNRGNEKLFF
TRBV19,NA,TRBD2,TRBJ2-3,TGTGCCACTAGCGGGAATACAGATACGCAGTATTTT,CATSGNTDTQYF
TRBV11-2,NA,TRBD1,TRBJ2-7,TGTGCCAGCAGCTTAGTGGCCAGGGGGCTTTACGAGCAGTACTTC,CASSLVARGLYEQYF